The T cell receptor (beta chain) described here comes from a study of T cell repertoires in cytomegalovirus infection. Overall study findings and caveats: Predominance within the ex vivo response was attributable to HLA-C-restricted CMV-specific TCR beta clonotypes.

Using its own MiXCR run on the reads, TCRdb lists one record per CDR3 protein. The data contain approximately 990,000 distinct CDR3 sequences, 31% of them singletons. CDR3 length: 17 amino acids. Germline CDR1 reads MNHEY; CDR2 reads SVGEGT. V was pared by 2 bases and J by 2 bases, with 7 bases of the junction left unmatched. As concerns this clonotype: Its antigen is unknown.

The chain combines TRBV6-2 or TRBV6-3 with TRBJ2-3; 10 bases line up with TRBD2. The specimen comprised cultured CD8+ T cells from PBMCs, sampled from culture after CMV antigen stimulation. The TCR comes from a human donor in good health (CMV status not recorded). Some clones in this sample may be carry-over from other donors' samples. The CDR3 DNA reads TGTGCCAGCAGTTACCAACTAGCGGGGAATGACACAGATACGCAGTATTTT. Translated: CASSYQLAGNDTDTQYF.